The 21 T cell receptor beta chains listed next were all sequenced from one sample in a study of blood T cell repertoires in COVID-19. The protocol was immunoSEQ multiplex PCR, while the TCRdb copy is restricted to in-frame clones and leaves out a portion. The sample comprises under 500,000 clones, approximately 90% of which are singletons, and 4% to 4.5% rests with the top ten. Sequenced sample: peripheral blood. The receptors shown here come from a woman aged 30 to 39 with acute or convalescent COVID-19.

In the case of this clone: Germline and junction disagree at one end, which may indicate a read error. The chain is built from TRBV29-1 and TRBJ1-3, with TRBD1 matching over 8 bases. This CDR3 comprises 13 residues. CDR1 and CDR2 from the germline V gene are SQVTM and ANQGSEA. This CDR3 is CSVGDRSGNTIYF. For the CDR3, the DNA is TGCAGCGTTGGGGACAGGTCTGGTAACACCATATATTTT.

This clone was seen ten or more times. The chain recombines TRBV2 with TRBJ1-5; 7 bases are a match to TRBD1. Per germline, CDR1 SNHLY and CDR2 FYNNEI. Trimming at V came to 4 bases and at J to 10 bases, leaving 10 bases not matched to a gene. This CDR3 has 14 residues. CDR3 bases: TGTGCCAGCAGTGCGGAACAGGGGCTCGGACCCCAGCATTTT. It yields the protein CASSAEQGLGPQHF.

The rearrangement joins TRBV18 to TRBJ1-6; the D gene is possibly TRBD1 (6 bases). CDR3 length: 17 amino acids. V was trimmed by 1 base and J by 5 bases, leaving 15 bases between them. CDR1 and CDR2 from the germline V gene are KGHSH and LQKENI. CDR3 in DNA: TGTGCCAGCTCACCACTTCCGGCAGGGGAGAATAATTCACCCCTCCACTTT. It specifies CASSPLPAGENNSPLHF.

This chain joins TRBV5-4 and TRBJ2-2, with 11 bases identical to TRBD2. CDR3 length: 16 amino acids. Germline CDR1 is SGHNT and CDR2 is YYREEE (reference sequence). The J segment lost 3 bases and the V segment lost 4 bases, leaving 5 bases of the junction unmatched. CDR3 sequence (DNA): TGTGCCAGCAGCCCCGGGACTAGCGGTTACACCGGGGAGCTGTTTTTT. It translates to CASSPGTSGYTGELFF.

The CDR3 DNA sequence: TGTGCCAGCAGTCCAGGGCTTAGCGGACCGTACTTATTCACAGATACGCAGTATTTT. Translating gives CASSPGLSGPYLFTDTQYF. The chain recombines TRBV28 with TRBJ2-3, with a possible D match to TRBD2 (6 bases). The CDR3 sequence is 19 residues long. Germline lookup yields CDR1 MDHEN and CDR2 SYDVKM. The V end was cut by 5 bases, the J end by 2 bases, with 26 bases between.

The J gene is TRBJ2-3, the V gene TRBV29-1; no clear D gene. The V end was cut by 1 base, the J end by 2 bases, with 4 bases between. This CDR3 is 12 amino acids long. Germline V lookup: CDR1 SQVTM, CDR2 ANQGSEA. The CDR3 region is CSVEASTDTQYF. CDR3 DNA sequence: TGCAGCGTTGAAGCCTCCACAGATACGCAGTATTTT.

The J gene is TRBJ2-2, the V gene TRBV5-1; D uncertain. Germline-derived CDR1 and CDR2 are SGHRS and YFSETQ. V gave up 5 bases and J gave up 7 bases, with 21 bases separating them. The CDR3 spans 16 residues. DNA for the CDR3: TGCGCCAGCAGACCCACCCCGGGTCACTTTGACGGGGAGCTGTTTTTT. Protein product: CASRPTPGHFDGELFF.

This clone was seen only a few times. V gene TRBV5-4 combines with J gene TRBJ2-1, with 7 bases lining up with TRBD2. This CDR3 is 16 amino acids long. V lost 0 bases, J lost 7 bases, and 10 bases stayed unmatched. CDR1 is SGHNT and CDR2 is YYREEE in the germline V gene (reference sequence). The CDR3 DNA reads TGTGCCAGCAGCTTGGAGACTGGGCCCGGGGGGAATGAGCAGTTCTTC. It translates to CASSLETGPGGNEQFF. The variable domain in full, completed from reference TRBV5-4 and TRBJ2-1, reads ETGVTQSPTHLIKTRGQQVTLRCSSQSGHNTVSWYQQALGQGPQFIFQYYREEENGRGNFPPRFSGLQFPNYSSELNVNALELDDSALYLCASSLETGPGGNEQFFGPGTRLTVL.

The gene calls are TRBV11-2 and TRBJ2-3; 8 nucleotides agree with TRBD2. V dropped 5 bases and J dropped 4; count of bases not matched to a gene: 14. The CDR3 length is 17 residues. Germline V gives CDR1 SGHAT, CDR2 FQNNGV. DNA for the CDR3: TGTGCCAGCAGCCCCCCAAGACTCGGGGGGGCACCAGATACGCAGTATTTT. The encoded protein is CASSPPRLGGAPDTQYF.

CDR3 amino acids: CASSRDPTDTQYF. The DNA for the CDR3 is TGTGCCAGCAGTCGCGATCCGACAGATACGCAGTATTTT. This chain uses TRBV6-5 with TRBJ2-3; D uncertain. The CDR3 is made up of 13 amino acids. Trimming removed 5 bases from V and 3 bases from J, with 9 bases in between. Per the germline V gene, CDR1 is MNHEY and CDR2 is SVGAGI.

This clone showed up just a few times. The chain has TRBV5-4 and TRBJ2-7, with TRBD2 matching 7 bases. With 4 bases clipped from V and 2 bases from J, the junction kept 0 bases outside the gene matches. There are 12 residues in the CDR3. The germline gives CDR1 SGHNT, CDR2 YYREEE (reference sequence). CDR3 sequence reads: CASSAGAYEQYF. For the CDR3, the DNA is TGTGCCAGCAGCGCGGGGGCCTACGAGCAGTACTTC.

The CDR3 reads CASSPDRARGSPLHF. CDR3 nucleotide sequence: TGCGCCAGCAGTCCCGACAGGGCGCGTGGGTCACCCCTCCACTTT. The gene calls are TRBV10-2 and TRBJ1-6; 7 bases fit TRBD1. The J segment lost 10 bases and the V segment lost 5 bases, leaving 11 bases of the junction unmatched. CDR3 length: 15 residues. The germline V gene encodes CDR1 WSHSY and CDR2 SAAADI.

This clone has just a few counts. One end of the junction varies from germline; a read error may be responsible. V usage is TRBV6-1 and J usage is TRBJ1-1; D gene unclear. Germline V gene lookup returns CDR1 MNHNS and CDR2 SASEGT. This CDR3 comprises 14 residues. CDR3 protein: CASSGAKENSEAFF. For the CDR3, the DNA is TGTGCCAGCAGTGGAGCGAAAGAGAACTCTGAAGCTTTCTTT.

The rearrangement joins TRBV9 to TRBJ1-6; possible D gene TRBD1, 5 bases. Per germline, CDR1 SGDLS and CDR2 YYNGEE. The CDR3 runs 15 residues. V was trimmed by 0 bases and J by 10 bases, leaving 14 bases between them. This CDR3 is CASSVGGDGRSPLHF. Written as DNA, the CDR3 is TGTGCCAGCAGCGTAGGGGGCGACGGACGGTCACCCCTCCACTTT. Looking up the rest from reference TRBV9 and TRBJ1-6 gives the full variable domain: DSGVTQTPKHLITATGQRVTLRCSPRSGDLSVYWYQQSLDQGLQFLIQYYNGEERAKGNILERFSAQQFPDLHSELNLSSLELGDSALYFCASSVGGDGRSPLHFGNGTRLTVT.

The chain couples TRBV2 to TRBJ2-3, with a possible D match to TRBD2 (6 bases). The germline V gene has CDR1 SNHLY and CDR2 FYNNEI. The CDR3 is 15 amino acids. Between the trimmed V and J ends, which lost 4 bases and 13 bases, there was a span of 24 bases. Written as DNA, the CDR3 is TGTGCCAGCAGTGGCTTTCGCGGGAACGCACTCCCAGAGTATTTT. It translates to CASSGFRGNALPEYF.

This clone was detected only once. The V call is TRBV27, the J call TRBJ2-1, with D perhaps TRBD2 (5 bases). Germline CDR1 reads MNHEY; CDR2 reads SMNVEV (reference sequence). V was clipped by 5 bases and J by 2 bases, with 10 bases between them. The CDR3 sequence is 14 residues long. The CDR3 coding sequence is TGTGCCAGCAGTCGGGGTGGGGCCTACAATGAGCAGTTCTTC. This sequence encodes CASSRGGAYNEQFF.

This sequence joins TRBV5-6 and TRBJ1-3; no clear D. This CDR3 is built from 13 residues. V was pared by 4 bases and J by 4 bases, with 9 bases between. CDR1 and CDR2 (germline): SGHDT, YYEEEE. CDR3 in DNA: TGTGCCAGCAGCCAGAACATGGGAAACACCATATATTTT. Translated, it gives CASSQNMGNTIYF.

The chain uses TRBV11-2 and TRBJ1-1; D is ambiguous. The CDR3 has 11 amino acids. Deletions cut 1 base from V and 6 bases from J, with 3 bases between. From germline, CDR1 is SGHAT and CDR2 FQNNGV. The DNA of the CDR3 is TGTGCCAGCAGCTTAGTCTCTGAAGCTTTCTTT. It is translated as CASSLVSEAFF.

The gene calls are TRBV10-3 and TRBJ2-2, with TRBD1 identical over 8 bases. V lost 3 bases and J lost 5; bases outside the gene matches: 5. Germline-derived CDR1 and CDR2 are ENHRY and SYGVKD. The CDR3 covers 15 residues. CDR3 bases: TGTGCCATCAGTGAAGACAGGGGTCGGACCGGGGAGCTGTTTTTT. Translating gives CAISEDRGRTGELFF.

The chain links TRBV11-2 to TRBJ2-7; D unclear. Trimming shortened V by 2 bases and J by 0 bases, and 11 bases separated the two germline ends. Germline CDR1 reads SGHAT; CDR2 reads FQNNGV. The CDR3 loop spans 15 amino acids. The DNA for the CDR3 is TGTGCCAGCAGCTTATTCAACAGATCCTCCTACGAGCAGTACTTC. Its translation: CASSLFNRSSYEQYF.

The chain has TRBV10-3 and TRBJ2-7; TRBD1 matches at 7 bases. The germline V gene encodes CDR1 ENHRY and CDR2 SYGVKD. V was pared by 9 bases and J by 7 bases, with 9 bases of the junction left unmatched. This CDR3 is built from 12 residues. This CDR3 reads CAIGTAGWEQYF. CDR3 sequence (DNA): TGTGCCATTGGGACAGCCGGCTGGGAGCAGTACTTC.